The next 10 T cell receptor beta chains were all read from a single sample in a study of T cell repertoires in cytomegalovirus infection. These receptors lack a known antigen. TCRdb passed the reads through MiXCR, listing each CDR3 protein once. The data show roughly 730,000 distinct CDR3 sequences, around 30% seen once. This material consisted of cultured PBMCs, taken from culture after CMV antigen stimulation. The receptors were gathered from a human donor in good health (CMV status not recorded). Some clones in this sample may be carry-over from other donors' samples.

The chain has TRBV15 and TRBJ2-1; a possible D gene is TRBD2 (5 bases). The CDR3 contains 15 residues. Germline lookup yields CDR1 LNHNV and CDR2 YYDKDF (reference sequence). Trimming pared 5 bases from V and 0 bases from J, leaving 11 bases between. The CDR3 loop reads CATSPLGSSYNEQFF. For the CDR3, the DNA is TGTGCCACCAGCCCATTGGGGAGCTCCTACAATGAGCAGTTCTTC. Combining the CDR3 with reference TRBV15 and TRBJ2-1 gives the whole variable domain DAMVIQNPRYQVTQFGKPVTLSCSQTLNHNVMYWYQQKSSQAPKLLFHYYDKDFNNEADTPDNFQSRRPNTSFCFLDIRSPGLGDTAMYLCATSPLGSSYNEQFFGPGTRLTVL.

The genes are TRBV20-1 and TRBJ1-1; the D is unclear. V dropped 3 bases and J dropped 2 bases, with 13 bases sitting between them. This CDR3 is 14 amino acids long. Per germline, CDR1 DFQATT and CDR2 SNEGSKA (reference sequence). The CDR3 nucleotides read TGCAGTGCTAGCGATTTTGCAGGTAACACTGAAGCTTTCTTT. Translating it yields CSASDFAGNTEAFF.

This clonotype was seen more than once but under ten times. The chain carries TRBV12-3 or TRBV12-4 and TRBJ1-2, with 7 positions matching TRBD1. The CDR3 has 13 residues. V was pared by 4 bases and J by 2 bases, with 1 base of the junction left unmatched. The CDR3, as DNA: TGTGCCAGCAGTTGGGACAGCAACTATGGCTACACCTTC. This gives the protein CASSWDSNYGYTF.

Notes on this clonotype: The junction differs from germline at one of its ends, possibly a read error. The chain links TRBV7-2 to TRBJ2-7; D is ambiguous. This CDR3 is built from 15 residues. Germline loops: CDR1 SGHTA, CDR2 FQGNSA. The CDR3 nucleotides read TGTGCCAGCAGCGTAGCCCGGGCCCGCTCCTACGAGCAGTACTTC. The encoded protein is CASSVARARSYEQYF.

The rearrangement links TRBV7-8 to TRBJ1-5; D ambiguous. V was clipped by 3 bases and J by 7 bases, with 10 bases between them. Germline V gives CDR1 SGHVS, CDR2 FQNEAQ. The CDR3 length is 13 residues. CDR3 DNA: TGTGCCAGCAGCTTCTCAGACTTCCAGCCCCAGCATTTT. This sequence encodes CASSFSDFQPQHF.

This clonotype was seen ten or more times. The chain has TRBV28 and TRBJ2-3; no clear D gene. With 3 bases removed from V and 0 bases from J, the gap between germline ends came to 7 bases. This CDR3 is built from 14 residues. Germline CDR1 and CDR2: MDHEN and SYDVKM. This CDR3 is CASSLVVSTDTQYF. CDR3 sequence (DNA): TGTGCCAGCAGTTTGGTTGTGAGCACAGATACGCAGTATTTT.

The rearrangement uses TRBV5-6 and TRBJ1-5; 12 positions match TRBD1. CDR3 length equals 17 residues. The trim removed 3 bases at V and 1 base at J, leaving 5 bases unmatched. Germline V gene sequence: CDR1 SGHDT, CDR2 YYEEEE. Here the CDR3 reads CASSSLGQGASNQPQHF. The CDR3 DNA sequence: TGTGCCAGCAGCTCCTTGGGACAGGGGGCCAGCAATCAGCCCCAGCATTTT.

J is TRBJ1-5 and V is TRBV6-6; no definite D call. CDR3 size: 17 residues. In germline, CDR1 is MNHNY, CDR2 SVGAGI (reference sequence). Trimming left V 0 bases short and J 0 bases short, with 12 bases between. CDR3 coding DNA: TGTGCCAGCAGTTACTCCCCCGGAGGTTATAGCAATCAGCCCCAGCATTTT. This encodes CASSYSPGGYSNQPQHF.

The CDR3 DNA sequence: TGCGCCAGCAGCCAAGATGCTAGCGGGAGGGTGGGGGAGACCCAGTACTTC. It encodes CASSQDASGRVGETQYF. V and J are TRBV4-1 and TRBJ2-5, with TRBD2 matching 12 bases. CDR3 size: 17 residues. Germline CDR1 MGHRA, CDR2 YSYEKL. The trim removed 0 bases at V and 5 bases at J, leaving 7 bases unmatched.

This clonotype has ten or more counts. The chain employs TRBV7-2 and TRBJ1-5; D is perhaps TRBD1 (5 bases). Deletions cut 1 base from V and 5 bases from J, with 9 bases between. The CDR3 loop spans 14 amino acids. Germline values: CDR1 SGHTA, CDR2 FQGNSA. CDR3 amino acids: CASSLVGGDQPQHF. Written as DNA, the CDR3 is TGTGCCAGCAGCTTAGTGGGGGGTGATCAGCCCCAGCATTTT.